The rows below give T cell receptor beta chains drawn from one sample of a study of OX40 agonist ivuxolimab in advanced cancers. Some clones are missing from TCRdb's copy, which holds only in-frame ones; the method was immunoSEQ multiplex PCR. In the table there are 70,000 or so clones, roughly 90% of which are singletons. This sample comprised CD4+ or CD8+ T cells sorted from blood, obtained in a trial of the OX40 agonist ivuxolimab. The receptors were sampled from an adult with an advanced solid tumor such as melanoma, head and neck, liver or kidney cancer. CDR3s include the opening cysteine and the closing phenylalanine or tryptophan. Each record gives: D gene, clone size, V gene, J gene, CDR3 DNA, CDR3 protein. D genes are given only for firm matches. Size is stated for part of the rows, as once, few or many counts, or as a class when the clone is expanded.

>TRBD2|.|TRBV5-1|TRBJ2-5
TGCGCCAGCAGCTTGGGGCTAGCGGGAGTAACTCGAGAGACCCAGTACTTC
CASSLGLAGVTRETQYF
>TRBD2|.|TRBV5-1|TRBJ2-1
TGCGCCAGCAGCTTGGCGAGCGGGAGGCCGCGGGACAATGAGCAGTTCTTC
CASSLASGRPRDNEQFF
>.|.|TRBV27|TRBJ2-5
TGTGCCAGCAGTTTGGGAACTTGGACCCAGTACTTC
CASSLGTWTQYF
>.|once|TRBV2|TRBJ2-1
TGTGCCAGCATCCTCCGGGACAAGTCCTACAATGAGCAGTTCTTC
CASILRDKSYNEQFF
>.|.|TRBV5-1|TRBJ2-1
TGCGCCAGCAGCTTAGGGATCAATTTCTCCTACAATGAGCAGTTCTTC
CASSLGINFSYNEQFF
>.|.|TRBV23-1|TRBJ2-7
TGCGCCAGCAGTCTCACCTACGAGCAGTACTTC
CASSLTYEQYF
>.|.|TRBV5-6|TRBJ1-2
TGTGCCAGCAGCGCCTTCGGGGTTTATGGCTACACCTTC
CASSAFGVYGYTF
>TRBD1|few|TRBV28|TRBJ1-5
TGTGCCAGCAGTTTACAGGGGGCTTTTCAGCCCCAGCATTTT
CASSLQGAFQPQHF
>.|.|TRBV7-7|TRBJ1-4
TGTGCTAGCAGCTTACACCTCTACGGTAATGAAAAACTGTTTTTT
CASSLHLYGNEKLFF
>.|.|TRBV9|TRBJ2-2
TGTGCCAGCAGCGTATTAGCGTACGGGGAGCTGTTTTTT
CASSVLAYGELFF
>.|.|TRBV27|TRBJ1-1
TGTGCCAGCAGTTTCGCGGGGCTGACCACTGAAGCTTTCTTT
CASSFAGLTTEAFF
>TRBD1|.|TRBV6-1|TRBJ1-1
TGTGCCAGCAGGGGACAGGGGATGAACACTGAAGCTTTCTTT
CASRGQGMNTEAFF
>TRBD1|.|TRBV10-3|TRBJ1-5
TGTGCCATCAGTGAGCAGGGACAGGGACAGCCCCAGCATTTT
CAISEQGQGQPQHF
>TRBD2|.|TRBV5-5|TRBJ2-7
TGTGCCAGCAGCTTACTAGCGGGAGGGCCTTACGAGCAGTACTTC
CASSLLAGGPYEQYF
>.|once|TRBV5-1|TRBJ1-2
TGCGCCAGCAGTGAGACAGAGCCTGGCTACACCTTC
CASSETEPGYTF
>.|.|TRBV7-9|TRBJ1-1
TGTGCCAGCAGCTTATTATGGTCCCTACTGAACACTGAAGCTTTCTTT
CASSLLWSLLNTEAFF
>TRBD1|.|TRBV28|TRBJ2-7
TGTGCCAGCAGTTCGTACGCCTCCGGGACAGGATCCTACGAGCAGTACTTC
CASSSYASGTGSYEQYF
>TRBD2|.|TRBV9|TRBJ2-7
TGTGCCAGCTGTAACGGGAGGGTGTGTTACGAGCAGTACTTC
CASCNGRVCYEQYF
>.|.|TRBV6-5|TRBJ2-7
TGTGCCAGCAGTTTCCATCAGGGGGGGACCTACGAGCAGTACTTC
CASSFHQGGTYEQYF
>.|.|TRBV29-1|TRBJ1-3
TGCAGCGTTGAATCGGGAAACACCATATATTTT
CSVESGNTIYF
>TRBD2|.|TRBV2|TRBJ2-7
TGTGCCAATCACCAGGGACTAGCGGGGAGTGCCTACGAGCAGTACTTC
CANHQGLAGSAYEQYF
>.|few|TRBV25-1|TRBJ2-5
TGTGCCACCAACAACAGGGTTTCAGAGACCCAGTACTTC
CATNNRVSETQYF
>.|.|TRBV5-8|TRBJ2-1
TGTGCCAGCAGCTATGACCTAGCCCGGCGAAGTTTGAATGAGCAGTTCTTC
CASSYDLARRSLNEQFF
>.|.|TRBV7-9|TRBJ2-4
TGTGCCAGCAGCTTAGAACATGGGCAGAAAAACATTCAGTACTTC
CASSLEHGQKNIQYF
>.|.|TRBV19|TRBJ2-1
TGTGCCAGTAGTATAAACGGGATCAACAATGAGCAGTTCTTC
CASSINGINNEQFF
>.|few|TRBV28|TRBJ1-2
TGTGCCAGCAGACCACAGGGTCGCGGCTATGGCTACACCTTC
CASRPQGRGYGYTF
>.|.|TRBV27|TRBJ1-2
TGTGCCAGCAGTTTATGGGGCCCTAACTATGGCTACACCTTC
CASSLWGPNYGYTF
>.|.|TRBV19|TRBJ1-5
TGTGCCAGTAGTATAGTAGTAGGGGATCAGCCCCAGCATTTT
CASSIVVGDQPQHF
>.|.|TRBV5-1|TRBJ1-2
TGCGCCAGCAGCTTGGTCGGGACAAACTATGGCTACACCTTC
CASSLVGTNYGYTF
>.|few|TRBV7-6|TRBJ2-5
TGTGCCAGCAGCACGGTACAAGAGACCCAGTACTTC
CASSTVQETQYF
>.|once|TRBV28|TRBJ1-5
TGTGCCAGCAGTTTCGGTGTAGTAGACAGGAATAATCAGCCCCAGCATTTT
CASSFGVVDRNNQPQHF
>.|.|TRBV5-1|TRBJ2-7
TGCGCCAGCAGCTTGGAGGTGTTCGGCGAGCAGTACTTC
CASSLEVFGEQYF
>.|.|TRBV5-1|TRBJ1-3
TGCGCCAGCAGCTTGCCCACGGACTCTGGAAACACCATATATTTT
CASSLPTDSGNTIYF
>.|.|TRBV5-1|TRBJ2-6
TGCGCCAGCAGCTTGGAGACAATTCGTTTGGCCAACGTCCTGACTTTC
CASSLETIRLANVLTF
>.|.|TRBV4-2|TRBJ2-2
TGTGCCAGCACCCTAGGCGGGACCGGGGAGCTGTTTTTT
CASTLGGTGELFF
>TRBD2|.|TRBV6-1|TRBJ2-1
TGTGCCAGCATACCTAGCGGGAGGGTGTATGAGCAGTTCTTC
CASIPSGRVYEQFF
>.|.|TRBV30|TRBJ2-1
TGTGCCGCGGGTAAATCTTCCCCGTTAAGCTCCTACAATGAGCAGTTCTTC
CAAGKSSPLSSYNEQFF
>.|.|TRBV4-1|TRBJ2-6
TGCGCCAGCAGCCAAGATCGGAAGGGGACGGGTGGGGCCAACGTCCTGACTTTC
CASSQDRKGTGGANVLTF
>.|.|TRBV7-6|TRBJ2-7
TGTGCCAGCAGCTGGGAGATGAACTACGAGCAGTACTTC
CASSWEMNYEQYF
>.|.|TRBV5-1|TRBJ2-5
TGCGCCAGTAGCCCGGGGGTTGGAGAGACCCAGTACTTC
CASSPGVGETQYF
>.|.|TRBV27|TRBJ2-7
TGTGCCAGCAGTTACCTCGGTAGGGCCGAGCAGTACTTC
CASSYLGRAEQYF
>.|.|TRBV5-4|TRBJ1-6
TGTGCCAGCAGCTTCGAGAGGAGCAATTCACCCCTCCACTTT
CASSFERSNSPLHF
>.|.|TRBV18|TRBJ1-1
TGTGCCAGCTCACCTCTGGACACTGAAGCTTTCTTT
CASSPLDTEAFF
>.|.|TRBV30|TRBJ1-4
TGTGCCTGGAGCGCCAGGCCCCTGGGCGAAAAACTGTTTTTT
CAWSARPLGEKLFF
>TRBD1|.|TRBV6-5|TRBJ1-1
TGTGCCAGCAGTTATAGGGACAGGGGGAACACTGAAGCTTTCTTT
CASSYRDRGNTEAFF
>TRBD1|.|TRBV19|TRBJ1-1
TGTGCCAGCGGCAGGGATCCGGGACAGGGCCCGTGGGACACTGAAGCTTTCTTT
CASGRDPGQGPWDTEAFF
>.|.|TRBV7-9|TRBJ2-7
TGTGCCAGCAGCTTAGGGGGTAGTCTTAACGAGCAGTACTTC
CASSLGGSLNEQYF
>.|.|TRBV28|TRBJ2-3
TGTGCCAGCAGTTCCTTGACTCTGGGGAGAGCAGATACGCAGTATTTT
CASSSLTLGRADTQYF
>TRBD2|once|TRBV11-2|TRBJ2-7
TGTGCCAGCAGCCCGGGACTAGCTATTGGCGAGCAGTACTTC
CASSPGLAIGEQYF
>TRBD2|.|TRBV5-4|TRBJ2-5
TGTGCCAGCAGCCCCCTGGGAGGGGCGGAGAAGGAGACCCAGTACTTC
CASSPLGGAEKETQYF
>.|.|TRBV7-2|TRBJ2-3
TGTGCCAGCAGCCCCCGCTCAGATACGCAGTATTTT
CASSPRSDTQYF
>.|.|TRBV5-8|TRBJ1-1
TGTGCCAGCAGCGGGGGTGACAGGTTGAACACTGAAGCTTTCTTT
CASSGGDRLNTEAFF
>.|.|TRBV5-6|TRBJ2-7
TGTGCCAGCAGCTTAGGAGACGGAAGATACGAGCAGTACTTC
CASSLGDGRYEQYF
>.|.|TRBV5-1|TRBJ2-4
TGCGCCAGCAGCGATCCGAGGGGCGTCGTTGACATTCAGTACTTC
CASSDPRGVVDIQYF
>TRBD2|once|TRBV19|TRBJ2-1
TGTGCCAGCTCATTTGCGGGGAGGGCCGATAATGAGCAGTTCTTC
CASSFAGRADNEQFF